A single sample is the source of the 26 T cell receptor beta chains below, sequenced in a study of cytomegalovirus exposure and HLA in healthy donors. The primer mix had 60 Vbeta and 13 Jbeta primers. Clones were read by immunoSEQ multiplex PCR, and TCRdb kept only the in-frame ones, dropping some. Among about 150,000 clones, roughly 68% were seen once, and the ten largest hold approximately 4.3%. The sequenced sample was PBMCs. Every receptor here comes from a man aged 55-75 years in good health and CMV-seronegative.

This sequence joins TRBV6-5 and TRBJ2-7; a possible D gene is TRBD2 (6 bases). CDR1 MNHEY and CDR2 SVGAGI come from the germline V gene. V gave up 6 bases and J gave up 2 bases, with 14 bases separating them. This CDR3 contains 14 residues. The CDR3 reads CASSQGGPTYEQYF. The CDR3 nucleotides are TGTGCCAGCAGCCAGGGAGGCCCGACCTACGAGCAGTACTTC.

In its sample, this clone was seen a few times. V is TRBV15 and J is TRBJ2-7; no clear D gene. Trimming left V 1 base short and J 0 bases short, with 16 bases between. CDR1 is LNHNV, CDR2 YYDKDF, per germline (reference sequence). The CDR3 spans 17 residues. The CDR3 reads CATSRVSRSQSSYEQYF. CDR3 bases: TGTGCCACCAGCAGAGTTTCCAGGTCCCAGAGCTCCTACGAGCAGTACTTC.

This chain uses TRBV5-1 with TRBJ2-7; D unclear. The CDR3 covers 14 residues. Germline assignment: CDR1 SGHRS and CDR2 YFSETQ. V was trimmed by 5 bases and J by 6 bases, leaving 18 bases between them. CDR3 in amino acids: CASSGPDRYLEQYF. The CDR3 DNA sequence: TGCGCCAGCAGTGGGCCAGATAGATACCTCGAGCAGTACTTC.

The V and J genes are TRBV6-6 and TRBJ2-3, with D possibly being TRBD1 (6 bases). This CDR3 spans 14 amino acids. The germline V gene encodes CDR1 MNHNY and CDR2 SVGAGI (reference sequence). V was pared by 0 bases and J by 5 bases, with 9 bases between. The CDR3 DNA reads as TGTGCCAGCAGTTACTCGGGGGCAGTAGATACGCAGTATTTT. This gives the protein CASSYSGAVDTQYF.

The chain combines TRBV25-1 with TRBJ2-7; TRBD1 matches at 9 bases. The CDR3 runs to 14 residues. Germline CDR1 is MGHDK and CDR2 is SYGVNS. The trim removed 4 bases at V and 5 bases at J, leaving 6 bases unmatched. CDR3 region: CASSADRGSHEQYF. DNA for the CDR3: TGTGCCAGCAGTGCCGACAGGGGGAGCCACGAGCAGTACTTC.

V is TRBV30 and J is TRBJ2-7; 7 nucleotides line up with TRBD2. Germline values: CDR1 GTSNPN, CDR2 SVGIG (reference sequence). CDR3 length: 13 residues. Unmatched junction bases numbered 6, after V lost 3 bases and J lost 4 bases. CDR3 nucleotide sequence: TGTGCCTGGAGGCGCGGGAGCGGGTACGAGCAGTACTTC. Residues: CAWRRGSGYEQYF.

This clone came up a few times. The chain links TRBV7-3 to TRBJ1-1, with D possibly TRBD1 on 6 matching bases. The CDR3 totals 14 residues. The germline V and J ends were trimmed by 6 bases and 4 bases, with 15 bases remaining between them. Per germline, CDR1 SGHTA and CDR2 FQGTGA. CDR3 nucleotide sequence: TGTGCCAGCAGGGCGGGGGGCGATAGCACTGAAGCTTTCTTT. Amino acids: CASRAGGDSTEAFF.

The chain employs TRBV5-4 and TRBJ1-1; 12 positions agree with TRBD1. V shed 3 bases, J shed 1 base, and the junction held 13 bases outside the gene matches. There are 19 residues in the CDR3. From germline, CDR1 is SGHNT and CDR2 YYREEE (reference sequence). CDR3 protein: CASSSFGTGGKVPNTEAFF. The CDR3, as DNA: TGTGCCAGCAGCTCCTTCGGGACAGGGGGCAAGGTTCCGAACACTGAAGCTTTCTTT.

The CDR3 spells CASRGTGINEQFF. As DNA, the CDR3 is TGTGCCAGCAGAGGGACAGGCATAAATGAGCAGTTCTTC. The rearrangement links TRBV28 to TRBJ2-1; 8 nucleotides agree with TRBD1. Germline assignment: CDR1 MDHEN and CDR2 SYDVKM. J was trimmed by 7 bases and V by 6 bases; bases with no gene match: 5. This CDR3 is 13 amino acids long.

V gene TRBV5-1 combines with J gene TRBJ1-4; 8 bases are shared with TRBD1. This CDR3 region has 14 residues. Losses at the gene ends were 5 bases for V and 8 bases for J; bases not matched to a gene: 8. Looked up from germline, CDR1 is SGHRS and CDR2 is YFSETQ. The CDR3 region has the DNA TGCGCCAGCAGAGATGAACAGGGGGGAGAAAAACTGTTTTTT. It translates to CASRDEQGGEKLFF.

This chain connects TRBV30 to TRBJ2-7; 9 bases fit TRBD2. The CDR3 runs 11 residues. CDR1 is GTSNPN and CDR2 is SVGIG in the germline V gene (reference sequence). This chain's CDR3 is CAGGRAYEQYF. CDR3 DNA sequence: TGTGCTGGCGGGAGGGCCTACGAGCAGTACTTC.

This chain uses TRBV7-7 with TRBJ2-3; D is perhaps TRBD1 (5 bases). The CDR3 is made up of 14 amino acids. The V and J ends lost 0 bases and 4 bases respectively, with 8 bases between them. Germline V gene lookup returns CDR1 SSHAT and CDR2 FNYEAQ (reference sequence). Here the CDR3 reads CASSLAGLADTQYF. The CDR3 nucleotides read TGTGCCAGCAGCTTAGCGGGGCTGGCAGATACGCAGTATTTT.

The CDR3 loop is CASSPQGAIYGYTF. The DNA of the CDR3 is TGTGCCAGCTCACCACAGGGGGCGATCTATGGCTACACCTTC. V gene TRBV18 combines with J gene TRBJ1-2; 7 bases fit TRBD1. The CDR3 consists of 14 residues. CDR1 and CDR2 from the germline V gene are KGHSH and LQKENI. V was pared by 1 base and J by 4 bases, with 3 bases of the junction left unmatched.

This sequence joins TRBV28 and TRBJ1-5; 8 bases are a match to TRBD1. Per the germline V gene, CDR1 is MDHEN and CDR2 is SYDVKM. This CDR3 is 16 amino acids long. Germline trimming cut 2 bases from V and 2 bases from J; bases unmatched to any gene: 5. The DNA for the CDR3 is TGTGCCAGCAGTTTAGACAGGGGAGGGGGCAATCAGCCCCAGCATTTT. Translated, it gives CASSLDRGGGNQPQHF.

This chain joins TRBV9 and TRBJ2-3, with D unresolved. Germline CDR1 reads SGDLS; CDR2 reads YYNGEE. The CDR3 runs to 12 residues. Deletions cut 4 bases from V and 4 bases from J, with 7 bases between. The CDR3 region has the DNA TGTGCCAGCAGCATCCCGGCAGATACGCAGTATTTT. It yields the protein CASSIPADTQYF.

The rearrangement uses TRBV9 and TRBJ2-7; 7 positions match TRBD2. The length of the CDR3 is 15 residues. The V and J ends lost 0 bases and 2 bases, in that order; junction bases with no gene match: 5. Germline assignment: CDR1 SGDLS and CDR2 YYNGEE. The chain's CDR3 is CASSVGAGSTYEQYF. The CDR3 DNA is TGTGCCAGCAGCGTAGGAGCGGGATCAACCTACGAGCAGTACTTC.

In this sample, this clone turned up a few times. The gene calls are TRBV27 and TRBJ2-7; tentatively, D is TRBD1 (5 bases). The germline V and J ends were trimmed by 5 bases and 4 bases, with 21 bases remaining between them. The CDR3 is made up of 16 amino acids. Per the germline V gene, CDR1 is MNHEY and CDR2 is SMNVEV (reference sequence). For the CDR3, the DNA is TGTGCCAGCAGTCCAAGGCCGCCAGGGAATGGGTACGAGCAGTACTTC. As protein: CASSPRPPGNGYEQYF.

The J gene is TRBJ2-2, the V gene TRBV7-3; no reliable D call. Trimming removed 2 bases from V and 0 bases from J, with 7 bases in between. CDR3 size: 15 residues. Germline lookup yields CDR1 SGHTA and CDR2 FQGTGA. The CDR3: CASSLVQSNTGELFF. The CDR3 region has the DNA TGTGCCAGCAGCTTAGTCCAGTCGAACACCGGGGAGCTGTTTTTT.

This clone has just a few counts. This chain uses TRBV4-1 with TRBJ1-2, with 8 bases identical to TRBD1. V dropped 7 bases and J dropped 1; count of bases not matched to a gene: 5. Per germline, CDR1 MGHRA and CDR2 YSYEKL. The CDR3 has 14 amino acids. The CDR3 spells CASTGDRRNYGYTF. CDR3 in DNA: TGCGCCAGCACGGGGGACAGGCGTAACTATGGCTACACCTTC.

The sample holds one count of this clone. This chain links TRBV25-1 with TRBJ1-1; a weak D match, TRBD1 (5 bases). This CDR3 region has 15 residues. Germline V gives CDR1 MGHDK, CDR2 SYGVNS. The V end lost 4 bases, the J end lost 4 bases, and 16 bases lay between the germline ends. This CDR3 is CASSGGKGEGTEAFF. The CDR3 bases are TGTGCCAGCAGTGGGGGTAAAGGGGAGGGCACTGAAGCTTTCTTT.

This rearrangement joins TRBV18 to TRBJ2-5; maybe TRBD2 (5 bases). Per germline, CDR1 KGHSH and CDR2 LQKENI. V was pared by 4 bases and J by 2 bases, with 14 bases between. The CDR3 sequence is 15 residues long. CDR3 sequence reads: CASSLNSGGQETQYF. DNA for the CDR3: TGTGCCAGCTCACTTAACAGCGGAGGACAAGAGACCCAGTACTTC.

The chain recombines TRBV28 with TRBJ2-1, with 9 positions matching TRBD2. V dropped 2 bases and J dropped 4; count of bases not matched to a gene: 0. Germline V gene sequence: CDR1 MDHEN, CDR2 SYDVKM. This CDR3 has 14 amino acids. In nucleotides, the CDR3 is TGTGCCAGCAGTTTACTAGCGGGATACAATGAGCAGTTCTTC. It translates to CASSLLAGYNEQFF.

This rearrangement joins TRBV7-2 to TRBJ1-1; D may be TRBD1 (5 bases). From germline, CDR1 is SGHTA and CDR2 FQGNSA. CDR3 size: 14 residues. Trimming took 4 bases from V and 6 from J, leaving 15 bases between them. The CDR3 DNA sequence: TGTGCCAGCAGCTACCGCGGGGGTTGGTCTGAAGCTTTCTTT. Translation gives CASSYRGGWSEAFF.

The genes are TRBV6-5 and TRBJ2-7; 7 bases align to TRBD2. The CDR3 sequence is 13 residues long. Germline assignment: CDR1 MNHEY and CDR2 SVGAGI. J lost 5 bases, V lost 6 bases, and 7 bases had no gene match. CDR3 sequence reads: CASRLAVSHEQYF. The CDR3 bases are TGTGCCAGCAGGCTAGCGGTCTCACACGAGCAGTACTTC.

This sequence joins TRBV30 and TRBJ1-3; 10 bases are a match to TRBD1. Germline V gene lookup returns CDR1 GTSNPN and CDR2 SVGIG (reference sequence). V lost 2 bases, J lost 1 base, and 5 bases stayed unmatched. The CDR3 has 16 residues. The CDR3 protein is CAWSYRDRGSGNTIYF. CDR3 nucleotides: TGTGCCTGGAGTTACCGGGACAGGGGTTCTGGAAACACCATATATTTT.

This clone has just a few counts. In DNA form, the CDR3 reads TGCGCCAGCAGCTTGGCCGCACAGGGAAACTCCTATAATTCACCCCTCCACTTT. Residues: CASSLAAQGNSYNSPLHF. The chain couples TRBV5-1 to TRBJ1-6; D perhaps matches TRBD1 (6 bases). The CDR3 has 18 residues. Trimming removed 0 bases from V and 0 bases from J, with 13 bases in between. Germline loops: CDR1 SGHRS, CDR2 YFSETQ.